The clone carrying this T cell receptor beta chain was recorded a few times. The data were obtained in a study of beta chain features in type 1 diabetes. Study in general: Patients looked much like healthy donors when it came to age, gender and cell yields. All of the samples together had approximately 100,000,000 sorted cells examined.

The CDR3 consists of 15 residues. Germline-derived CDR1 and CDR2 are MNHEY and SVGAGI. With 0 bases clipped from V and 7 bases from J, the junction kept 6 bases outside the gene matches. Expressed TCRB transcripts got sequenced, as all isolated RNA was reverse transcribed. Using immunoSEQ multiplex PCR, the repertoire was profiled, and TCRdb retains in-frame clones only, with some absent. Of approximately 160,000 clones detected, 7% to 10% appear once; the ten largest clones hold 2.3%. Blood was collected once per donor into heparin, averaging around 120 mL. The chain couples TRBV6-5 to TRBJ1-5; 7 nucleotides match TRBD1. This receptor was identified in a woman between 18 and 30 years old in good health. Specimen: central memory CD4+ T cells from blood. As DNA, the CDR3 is TGTGCCAGCAGTTACTCTAACCAGGGGGACCAGCCCCAGCATTTT. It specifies CASSYSNQGDQPQHF.